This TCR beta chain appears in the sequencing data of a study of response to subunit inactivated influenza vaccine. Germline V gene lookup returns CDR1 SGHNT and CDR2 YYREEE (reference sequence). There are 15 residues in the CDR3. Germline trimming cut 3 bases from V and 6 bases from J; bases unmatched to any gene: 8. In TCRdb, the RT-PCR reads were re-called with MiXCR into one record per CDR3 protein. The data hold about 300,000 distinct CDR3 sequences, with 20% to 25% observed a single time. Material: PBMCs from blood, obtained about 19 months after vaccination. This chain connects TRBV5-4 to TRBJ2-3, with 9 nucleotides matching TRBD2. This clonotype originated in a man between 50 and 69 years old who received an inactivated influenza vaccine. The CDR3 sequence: CASSYTLAGDDTQYF. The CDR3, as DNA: TGTGCCAGCAGCTATACTTTAGCGGGAGACGATACGCAGTATTTT.